This TCR beta chain was identified during a study of T cell responses to AZD1222 COVID-19 vaccine. As to this clone: Its antigen is not known.

Study-level findings and limits: Close to half of spike-specific TCRs reportedly recognize unmutated variant regions.

The germline V gene has CDR1 SGHDN and CDR2 FVKESK. The CDR3 loop spans 15 amino acids. V was clipped by 2 bases and J by 6 bases, with 16 bases between them. TCRdb keeps only in-frame clones here, not all; method: immunoSEQ multiplex PCR. The sample includes roughly 49,000 clones, 65% to 85% of them seen just once. This sequence originates from an adult in good health. This material consisted of peripheral blood, taken on day 0 of MenACWY control vaccination. The chain is built from TRBV14 and TRBJ1-2; a weak D match, TRBD1 (6 bases). This CDR3 reads CASSQTAAGGHGYTF. CDR3 DNA sequence: TGTGCCAGCAGCCAAACCGCCGCGGGGGGCCATGGCTACACCTTC.